Below, 14 T cell receptor beta chains from the same sample are listed, as sequenced in a study of T cells after yellow fever vaccination. From the 5' RACE reads, TCRdb called clonotypes with MiXCR, one entry per CDR3 protein. The repertoire includes under 550,000 distinct CDR3 sequences, 20% to 25% of them detected once, and around 16% sits in the top ten. The sequences come from PBMCs, collected 20 to 25 days after the first yellow fever vaccination. These receptors were collected from a young man who received the YFV17D yellow fever vaccine.

This clonotype was recorded many times. The CDR3 sequence is CATSRESTDTQYF. In DNA form, the CDR3 reads TGTGCCACCAGCAGAGAATCGACAGATACGCAGTATTTT. This chain uses TRBV15 with TRBJ2-3; D is uncertain. Germline V gene lookup returns CDR1 LNHNV and CDR2 YYDKDF (reference sequence). V lost 0 bases and J lost 3, with 4 bases in between. This CDR3 has 13 amino acids. The full variable domain, rest sourced from reference TRBV15 and TRBJ2-3, is DAMVIQNPRYQVTQFGKPVTLSCSQTLNHNVMYWYQQKSSQAPKLLFHYYDKDFNNEADTPDNFQSRRPNTSFCFLDIRSPGLGDTAMYLCATSRESTDTQYFGPGTRLTVL.

This chain uses TRBV7-6 with TRBJ2-5; 7 bases are a match to TRBD1. Looked up from germline, CDR1 is SGHVS and CDR2 is FNYEAQ. The ends lost 4 bases at V and 6 bases at J; junction bases unmatched: 11. This CDR3 has 15 amino acids. The DNA of the CDR3 is TGTGCCAGCAGCTCCCCTTCCAGGGGGTTAAAGACCCAGTACTTC. It encodes CASSSPSRGLKTQYF.

The V and J genes are TRBV20-1 and TRBJ1-2, with D hard to call. Germline V gives CDR1 DFQATT, CDR2 SNEGSKA (reference sequence). This CDR3 contains 14 residues. V was trimmed by 3 bases and J by 2 bases, leaving 13 bases between them. CDR3 residues: CSARYRASNYGYTF. CDR3 nucleotides: TGCAGTGCTAGGTATCGGGCTTCGAACTATGGCTACACCTTC.

Only a few counts were recorded for this clonotype. This chain connects TRBV15 to TRBJ1-1; 9 positions match TRBD1. Germline trimming cut 3 bases from V and 0 bases from J; bases unmatched to any gene: 2. The germline CDR1 and CDR2 sequences are LNHNV and YYDKDF (reference sequence). The CDR3 consists of 15 residues. CDR3: CATSRDRGMNTEAFF. DNA for the CDR3: TGTGCCACCAGCAGGGACAGGGGAATGAACACTGAAGCTTTCTTT.

This clonotype has just a few counts. The chain carries TRBV6-2 or TRBV6-3 and TRBJ1-1; D is unclear. The CDR3 totals 13 residues. CDR1 is MNHEY and CDR2 is SVGEGT in the germline V gene. Trimming cost V 8 bases and J 14 bases, with 24 bases left between them. Written as DNA, the CDR3 is TGTGCCAGCGCCGAGTTTGGGCCCTTCGGAGGGTTCTTT. Translation: CASAEFGPFGGFF.

The CDR3 sequence: CASIGKWGGYTF. The CDR3 DNA sequence: TGTGCCAGTATAGGGAAGTGGGGCGGCTACACCTTC. V usage is TRBV19 and J usage is TRBJ1-2, with D possibly matching TRBD1 (5 bases). Trimming took 7 bases from V and 8 from J, leaving 14 bases between them. The CDR3 consists of 12 residues. CDR1 LNHDA and CDR2 SQIVND come from the germline V gene (reference sequence). Based on the CDR3 plus reference TRBV19 and TRBJ1-2, the full variable domain is DGGITQSPKYLFRKEGQNVTLSCEQNLNHDAMYWYRQDPGQGLRLIYYSQIVNDFQKGDIAEGYSVSREKKESFPLTVTSAQKNPTAFYLCASIGKWGGYTFGSGTRLTVV.

This chain links TRBV19 with TRBJ1-3; 8 bases map to TRBD1. Germline CDR1 reads LNHDA; CDR2 reads SQIVND (reference sequence). V lost 6 bases and J lost 2; bases outside the gene matches: 3. The CDR3 contains 14 residues. CDR3 protein: CASRMTGAGNTIYF. CDR3 bases: TGTGCCAGTAGGATGACAGGGGCTGGAAACACCATATATTTT. The full variable domain, rest sourced from reference TRBV19 and TRBJ1-3, is DGGITQSPKYLFRKEGQNVTLSCEQNLNHDAMYWYRQDPGQGLRLIYYSQIVNDFQKGDIAEGYSVSREKKESFPLTVTSAQKNPTAFYLCASRMTGAGNTIYFGEGSWLTVV.

The chain's CDR3 is CSAYTGSKNIQYF. Written as DNA, the CDR3 is TGCAGTGCATATACAGGGTCCAAAAACATTCAGTACTTC. The chain carries TRBV20-1 and TRBJ2-4; tentatively, D is TRBD1 (6 bases). Trimming took off 6 bases at V and 2 bases at J, with 11 bases between the two ends. The CDR3 is 13 residues long. Germline CDR1 is DFQATT and CDR2 is SNEGSKA (reference sequence).

This clonotype showed up many times. The rearrangement uses TRBV6-7 and TRBJ2-7; TRBD1 matches 7 bases. TRBV6-7 is annotated as an ORF whose role is uncertain. Trimming at V came to 4 bases and at J to 0 bases, leaving 0 bases not matched to a gene. This CDR3 is 13 amino acids long. The CDR3 region has the DNA TGTGCCAGCAGTTGGGACAGCTCCTACGAGCAGTACTTC. Amino acids: CASSWDSSYEQYF.

This clonotype was found a few times. The chain is built from TRBV5-1 and TRBJ2-1; D possibly corresponds to TRBD2 (7 bases). Trimming cost V 0 bases and J 7 bases, with 20 bases left between them. Germline V gene lookup returns CDR1 SGHRS and CDR2 YFSETQ. This CDR3 has 17 amino acids. The CDR3: CASSLGGTGGGRNEQFF. Written as DNA, the CDR3 is TGCGCCAGCAGCTTGGGGGGCACGGGGGGCGGCCGGAATGAGCAGTTCTTC.

The CDR3, as DNA: TGTGCCAGCAGCCCTCGTCAGGGAGGGTCGGAGACCCAGTACTTC. Protein sequence: CASSPRQGGSETQYF. The chain combines TRBV4-2 with TRBJ2-5, with TRBD2 matching over 7 bases. V gave up 4 bases and J gave up 5 bases; unmatched junction bases: 10. The germline V gene encodes CDR1 LGHNA and CDR2 YNFKEQ. The CDR3 length is 15 residues.

The chain uses TRBV15 and TRBJ2-4; D call uncertain. The CDR3 has 17 amino acids. V dropped 2 bases and J dropped 0 bases, with 14 bases sitting between them. Germline-derived CDR1 and CDR2 are LNHNV and YYDKDF (reference sequence). The CDR3 region has the DNA TGTGCCACCAGCAGACGCGGTACGGCCCTAGCCAAAAACATTCAGTACTTC. Its translation is CATSRRGTALAKNIQYF.

The sample holds a few counts of this clonotype. J is TRBJ2-2 and V is TRBV6-5; D is tentatively TRBD1 or TRBD2 (5 bases each). There are 16 residues in the CDR3. V was cut by 0 bases and J by 4 bases, with 12 bases left in between. The germline CDR1 and CDR2 sequences are MNHEY and SVGAGI. In DNA form, the CDR3 reads TGTGCCAGCAGTTACTCTGGGGGTATGGGCACCGGGGAGCTGTTTTTT. Encoded protein: CASSYSGGMGTGELFF.

This chain links TRBV25-1 with TRBJ2-3; D is ambiguous. V shed 6 bases and J shed 2 bases, with 12 bases lying between them. Per germline, CDR1 MGHDK and CDR2 SYGVNS. CDR3 size: 14 residues. The DNA of the CDR3 is TGTGCCAGCAGGGCCGGGTCGCACACAGATACGCAGTATTTT. Amino acids: CASRAGSHTDTQYF.